This TCR beta chain was captured by sequencing in a study of T cell responses to AZD1222 COVID-19 vaccine. Assay used: immunoSEQ multiplex PCR; TCRdb lists only in-frame clones, some missing. The table shows 120,000 or so clones, with about nine tenths occurring only once. The V end lost 3 bases, the J end lost 4 bases, and 6 bases lay between the germline ends. Germline-derived CDR1 and CDR2 are DFQATT and SNEGSKA (reference sequence). CDR3 length: 11 residues. This clone was seen more than once but under ten times. This chain links TRBV20-1 with TRBJ1-2; no reliable D call. This TCR was sampled from an adult in good health. Here the sequenced sample was peripheral blood, taken on day 0 of AZD1222 vaccination. CDR3 in DNA: TGCAGTGCTAGTTCCAGCTATGGCTACACCTTC. This gives the protein CSASSSYGYTF.